This section outlines one TCR beta chain sequence together with its context. Its antigen is still unknown. Within one base of it there is no much larger clone, and no base qualities were kept. This specimen belongs to a study of OX40 agonist ivuxolimab in advanced cancers. As for the study more broadly: Ivuxolimab was a fully human IgG2 agonistic monoclonal antibody targeting the costimulatory receptor OX40 (CD134). Prior anti-PD-1, anti-PD-L1 or anti-CTLA-4 therapy was permitted, and 40% of dose-escalation patients had received checkpoint inhibitors. Intravenous ivuxolimab was administered to patients every 2 weeks at six dose levels: 0.01, 0.1, 0.3, 1.5, 3 and 10 mg/kg. The point of sequencing TCRbeta in the periphery was to test whether ivuxolimab changed TCR sequence diversity and drove clonal T-cell expansion. Of the 50 or so patients in dose escalation, 19 had hepatocellular carcinoma, some 15 had melanoma, 9 had renal cell carcinoma and 9 had head and neck cancer. The monotherapy dose-escalation portion (N of about 49 patients) of the phase I ivuxolimab trial is reported in the paper. The dose-escalation cohort was over 70% male with a mean age of about 54 years, ranging from roughly 20 to 85. Three dose-escalation patients achieved partial responses, one with hepatocellular carcinoma and two with cutaneous melanoma.

The trial excluded patients who had a history of autoimmune disease or were on systemic immunosuppression. Peripheral blood for TCR sequencing was collected from all dose cohorts at baseline, on cycle 4 day 1, and on cycle 7 day 1. Samples came from an open-label, multicenter, first-in-human phase I dose-escalation trial of ivuxolimab. The trial enrolled adults with locally advanced or metastatic head and neck squamous cell, hepatocellular, melanoma or renal cell carcinoma. Before TCR sequencing, CD4+ T cells and CD8+ T cells from peripheral blood were sorted into separate populations. To sequence the TCRbeta CDR3 region, genomic DNA was isolated from the sorted cells. The immunoSEQ Assay was used for sequencing of TCRbeta CDR3 regions. What TCRdb holds here is the immuneACCESS table cut down to in-frame rearrangements. Part of the clones is not present; checked against another copy, under half of the missing clones reflect an unresolved V gene, and the others are unexplained. The sample profile shows about 76,000 clones; over 75% of them were found once. The ten largest clonotypes hold approximately 7% of the sample.

General conclusions and limits of the study: Antigen specificity was not determined for the clonally expanded peripheral T cells. Partial responders in the 0.1-3.0 mg/kg groups had among the lowest normalized peripheral clonal expansion, especially among CD8+ T cells. Clonal expansion of both CD4+ and CD8+ blood T cells was observed from baseline to week 6 at doses 0.1 to 3.0 mg/kg. After ivuxolimab, CD8+ T cells had more expanded clones than CD4+ T cells on average. Low levels of normalized T-cell clonal expansion were also shown by some nonresponding patients.

Reading from cysteine to phenylalanine, the CDR3 counts 16 amino acids. CDR3 DNA is the only sequence kept; it has 48 bases, read in frame from the first base. The germline V gene provides CDR1 SGDLS and CDR2 YYNGEE. The junction shows trimming of 2 bases on V and 3 bases on J, and the gene matches do not reach 6 bases of it. The sequence joins TRBV9 to TRBJ2-7, with 12 bases matching TRBD1. The TCR originated in an adult with an advanced solid tumor such as melanoma, head and neck, liver or kidney cancer. The sample consisted of CD4+ or CD8+ T cells sorted from blood, taken in a trial of the OX40 agonist ivuxolimab. The CDR3 here reads CASSVDRDRGHYEQYF. The nucleotide sequence reads as follows: TGTGCCAGCAGCGTCGACCGGGACAGGGGGCACTACGAGCAGTACTTC.